These 30 T cell receptor beta chains came from one sample sequenced in a study of shared clonotypes between healthy human individuals. Repertoires were generated with immunoSEQ multiplex PCR, while TCRdb's copy carries only in-frame clones and drops some. The data show approximately 2.3 million clones, approximately 93% seen once. Sequencing was done on a sample of naive CD4+ T cells from PBMCs. As for subset: CD45RA+ positively selected. Source of these receptors: a young man in good health. Some clones in this sample may be carry-over from other donors' samples.

The chain combines TRBV7-7 with TRBJ2-5; 12 bases map to TRBD2. Per the germline V gene, CDR1 is SSHAT and CDR2 is FNYEAQ (reference sequence). V was clipped by 5 bases and J by 2 bases; unmatched bases: 3. The length of the CDR3 is 15 residues. The chain's CDR3 is CASSDLAGGQETQYF. For the CDR3, the DNA is TGTGCCAGCAGCGACCTAGCGGGGGGGCAAGAGACCCAGTACTTC.

The chain carries TRBV28 and TRBJ1-2; D may be TRBD1 (6 bases). The V end lost 1 base, the J end lost 3 bases, and 24 bases lay between the germline ends. The CDR3 consists of 19 residues. Germline V CDR1 and CDR2: MDHEN, SYDVKM. Here the CDR3 reads CASSLSFGSRGRVDYGYTF. DNA for the CDR3: TGTGCCAGCAGTTTATCATTCGGGTCCAGGGGCAGGGTTGACTATGGCTACACCTTC.

The CDR3 nucleotides read TGTGCCAGCAGTTTGGGCCGCCTCCCCTCACCCCTCCACTTT. Translation gives CASSLGRLPSPLHF. The rearrangement joins TRBV28 to TRBJ1-6; D remains unclear. This CDR3 is 14 amino acids long. Trimming shortened V by 3 bases and J by 10 bases, and 13 bases separated the two germline ends. Germline values: CDR1 MDHEN, CDR2 SYDVKM.

The chain uses TRBV28 and TRBJ1-5; D not certain. The CDR3 extends over 16 amino acids. V was pared by 3 bases and J by 0 bases, with 12 bases between. Germline V gene lookup returns CDR1 MDHEN and CDR2 SYDVKM. The CDR3 DNA follows: TGTGCCAGCAGTTTTAGGCGGGGTTATAGCAATCAGCCCCAGCATTTT. This sequence encodes CASSFRRGYSNQPQHF. Drawing the rest from reference TRBV28 and TRBJ1-5, the complete variable domain is DVKVTQSSRYLVKRTGEKVFLECVQDMDHENMFWYRQDPGLGLRLIYFSYDVKMKEKGDIPEGYSVSREKKERFSLILESASTNQTSMYLCASSFRRGYSNQPQHFGDGTRLSIL.

The genes are TRBV5-1 and TRBJ2-5, with TRBD1 identical over 8 bases. Germline-derived CDR1 and CDR2 are SGHRS and YFSETQ. V trimming: 2 bases; J trimming: 5 bases; junction bases outside the gene matches: 8. The CDR3 has 15 amino acids. CDR3 protein: CASSFQGAVGETQYF. The CDR3 DNA sequence: TGCGCCAGCAGCTTCCAGGGGGCGGTAGGGGAGACCCAGTACTTC.

The chain carries TRBV5-1 and TRBJ2-5; a possible D gene is TRBD1 (6 bases). CDR1 and CDR2 from the germline V gene are SGHRS and YFSETQ. CDR3 length: 14 residues. The V gene lost 7 bases and the J gene lost 2 bases, with 15 bases spanning the gap. CDR3: CASHLGQRQETQYF. CDR3 sequence (DNA): TGCGCCAGCCACTTAGGACAGAGACAAGAGACCCAGTACTTC.

The chain carries TRBV28 and TRBJ1-5; D remains ambiguous. CDR1 is MDHEN, CDR2 SYDVKM, per germline. The CDR3 consists of 13 residues. Trimming stripped 5 bases from V and 7 bases from J, with 12 bases between. The CDR3 sequence: CASSLLTAQPQHF. Here the CDR3 DNA reads TGTGCCAGCAGTCTACTAACGGCCCAGCCCCAGCATTTT.

The rearrangement uses TRBV30 and TRBJ2-5; 16 bases line up with TRBD2. Germline V gene data show CDR1 as GTSNPN and CDR2 as SVGIG (reference sequence). J lost 4 bases, V lost 3 bases, and 14 bases had no gene match. The CDR3 covers 19 residues. The CDR3 sequence is CAWRDLKGTSGRGRETQYF. The CDR3 nucleotides are TGTGCCTGGAGGGATCTAAAGGGGACTAGCGGGAGGGGCCGAGAGACCCAGTACTTC.

The chain carries TRBV5-6 and TRBJ2-3; D is possibly TRBD1 (6 bases). V was pared by 0 bases and J by 11 bases, with 13 bases between. CDR1 SGHDT and CDR2 YYEEEE come from the germline V gene. This CDR3 comprises 13 residues. CDR3 sequence (DNA): TGTGCCAGCAGCTTGGCCATGGACAGAAGGCAGTATTTT. Its translation is CASSLAMDRRQYF.

This chain joins TRBV7-3 and TRBJ1-1; D is undetermined. Germline V gene lookup returns CDR1 SGHTA and CDR2 FQGTGA. CDR3 length equals 14 residues. Trimming stripped 0 bases from V and 8 bases from J, with 13 bases between. The DNA of the CDR3 is TGTGCCAGCAGCTTAACGGCAAGACCGTCAGAAGCTTTCTTT. Its translation: CASSLTARPSEAFF.

Comment on this clone: This CDR3 is also generated by other DNA sequences in the sample. The V call is TRBV5-1, the J call TRBJ1-1; D gene uncertain. Trimming pared 1 base from V and 1 base from J, leaving 5 bases between. This CDR3 has 13 residues. Germline-derived CDR1 and CDR2 are SGHRS and YFSETQ. The DNA for the CDR3 is TGCGCCAGCAGCTTGAACTGGAACACTGAAGCTTTCTTT. Protein: CASSLNWNTEAFF. The complete variable domain, with remaining parts taken from reference TRBV5-1 and TRBJ1-1, reads KAGVTQTPRYLIKTRGQQVTLSCSPISGHRSVSWYQQTPGQGLQFLFEYFSETQRNKGNFPGRFSGRQFSNSRSEMNVSTLELGDSALYLCASSLNWNTEAFFGQGTRLTVV.

This clone showed up just a few times. This chain uses TRBV7-3 with TRBJ1-1; D may be TRBD1 (6 bases). V was trimmed by 4 bases and J by 7 bases, leaving 10 bases between them. CDR1 is SGHTA, CDR2 FQGTGA, per germline. The CDR3 consists of 12 residues. CDR3 in DNA: TGTGCCAGCAGCTCACAACAGGGTGAAGCTTTCTTT. As protein: CASSSQQGEAFF. The whole variable domain, remainder taken from reference TRBV7-3 and TRBJ1-1, is GAGVSQTPSNKVTEKGKYVELRCDPISGHTALYWYRQSLGQGPEFLIYFQGTGAADDSGLPNDRFFAVRPEGSVSTLKIQRTERGDSAVYLCASSSQQGEAFFGQGTRLTVV.

The J gene is TRBJ2-7, the V gene TRBV28; a possible D gene is TRBD1 (5 bases). The germline V gene encodes CDR1 MDHEN and CDR2 SYDVKM. This CDR3 has 17 residues. Trimming stripped 5 bases from V and 4 bases from J, with 24 bases between. CDR3 loop: CASSPPYRVGVRYEQYF. The CDR3 DNA reads as TGTGCCAGCAGTCCGCCCTACCGGGTAGGGGTACGTTACGAGCAGTACTTC.

The chain uses TRBV19 and TRBJ1-2, with D uncertain. Trimming stripped 7 bases from V and 4 bases from J, with 22 bases between. Germline V CDR1 and CDR2: LNHDA, SQIVND (reference sequence). This CDR3 comprises 16 residues. The CDR3 region has the DNA TGTGCCAGTACCCCCATGGGCCCAGGAACCCTCTATGGCTACACCTTC. This sequence encodes CASTPMGPGTLYGYTF. The entire variable domain, with the rest obtained from reference TRBV19 and TRBJ1-2, is as follows: DGGITQSPKYLFRKEGQNVTLSCEQNLNHDAMYWYRQDPGQGLRLIYYSQIVNDFQKGDIAEGYSVSREKKESFPLTVTSAQKNPTAFYLCASTPMGPGTLYGYTFGSGTRLTVV.

The rearrangement uses TRBV28 and TRBJ2-3; D is uncertain. The CDR3 contains 15 residues. V was shortened by 3 bases and J by 1 base, with 11 bases between the two germline ends. CDR1 MDHEN and CDR2 SYDVKM come from the germline V gene. The CDR3 loop reads CASSFLDIRTDTQYF. The CDR3 coding sequence is TGTGCCAGCAGTTTCCTTGATATCCGCACAGATACGCAGTATTTT.

The chain employs TRBV5-1 and TRBJ1-1, with D hard to call. There are 12 residues in the CDR3. The V end was cut by 4 bases, the J end by 6 bases, with 10 bases between. Germline V gene data show CDR1 as SGHRS and CDR2 as YFSETQ. The CDR3: CASSPDWSEAFF. CDR3 coding DNA: TGCGCCAGCAGCCCGGACTGGTCTGAAGCTTTCTTT.

V and J are TRBV12-1 and TRBJ1-5. TRBV12-1 is deemed a pseudogene. The CDR3 consists of 9 residues. The CDR3 reads CASRGPQHF. The CDR3 DNA reads as TGTGCCAGCAGGGGGCCCCAGCATTTT.

The gene calls are TRBV7-6 and TRBJ2-7, with a weak D call TRBD2 (6 bases). V was shortened by 5 bases and J by 6 bases, with 23 bases between the two germline ends. The germline CDR1 and CDR2 sequences are SGHVS and FNYEAQ. The CDR3 has 16 amino acids. The CDR3 DNA reads TGTGCCAGCAGCATGGGCCGAGGACGGGAGTTTCTCGAGCAGTACTTC. Protein product: CASSMGRGREFLEQYF.

The J gene is TRBJ2-7, the V gene TRBV5-6, with a tentative D call TRBD1 (6 bases). Trimming left V 1 base short and J 6 bases short, with 8 bases between. Looked up from germline, CDR1 is SGHDT and CDR2 is YYEEEE. The CDR3 length is 12 residues. The chain's CDR3 is CASSLSQGEQYF. The CDR3 region has the DNA TGTGCCAGCAGCTTGTCACAGGGCGAGCAGTACTTC.

The chain has TRBV5-1 and TRBJ2-4, with 8 bases lining up with TRBD2. The CDR3 contains 14 residues. V shed 3 bases and J 4 bases; nucleotides not matched to a gene: 3. The germline CDR1 and CDR2 sequences are SGHRS and YFSETQ. The CDR3 DNA reads TGCGCCAGCAGCTCCTCTAGCGGGAAAAACATTCAGTACTTC. Translating it yields CASSSSSGKNIQYF.

This chain joins TRBV5-1 and TRBJ2-1; possible D gene TRBD2, 6 bases. CDR1 is SGHRS, CDR2 YFSETQ, per germline. The CDR3 consists of 14 residues. Trimming removed 2 bases at V and 4 bases at J, with 10 bases between. The CDR3 DNA is TGCGCCAGCAGCTTTGAGGGACTTTACAATGAGCAGTTCTTC. It translates to CASSFEGLYNEQFF.

CDR3: CASSGPGTGELFF. For the CDR3, the DNA is TGCGCCAGCAGTGGACCCGGCACCGGGGAGCTGTTTTTT. The chain couples TRBV10-2 to TRBJ2-2; D gene unclear. This CDR3 is 13 amino acids long. V lost 4 bases, J lost 4 bases, and 7 bases lay in between. In germline, CDR1 is WSHSY, CDR2 SAAADI.

The V call is TRBV6-5, the J call TRBJ2-3; 7 bases agree with TRBD2. V gave up 2 bases and J gave up 6 bases; unmatched junction bases: 2. The CDR3 extends over 13 amino acids. Germline V gives CDR1 MNHEY, CDR2 SVGAGI. The CDR3 sequence is CASSYREGDTQYF. The CDR3 region has the DNA TGTGCCAGCAGTTACAGGGAGGGGGATACGCAGTATTTT.

This sequence joins TRBV5-1 and TRBJ2-1, with TRBD2 matching over 10 bases. The length of the CDR3 is 14 residues. The V gene's germline CDR1 is SGHRS and CDR2 YFSETQ. J lost 4 bases, V lost 4 bases, and 2 bases had no gene match. CDR3: CASSVAGGYNEQFF. DNA of the CDR3: TGCGCCAGCAGCGTAGCGGGGGGATACAATGAGCAGTTCTTC.

V is TRBV6-5 and J is TRBJ1-2; 9 bases fit TRBD1. Germline-derived CDR1 and CDR2 are MNHEY and SVGAGI. The CDR3 extends over 13 amino acids. Losses at the gene ends were 6 bases for V and 7 bases for J; bases not matched to a gene: 6. CDR3 in amino acids: CASSQDRGRGYTF. CDR3 bases: TGTGCCAGCAGCCAGGACAGGGGCCGTGGCTACACCTTC.

The chain employs TRBV6-1 and TRBJ2-7; 7 bases line up with TRBD1. The CDR3 is 15 amino acids. Looked up from germline, CDR1 is MNHNS and CDR2 is SASEGT. V shed 3 bases, J shed 6 bases, and the junction held 11 bases outside the gene matches. CDR3 residues: CASSETFGTAGEQYF. The CDR3 nucleotides are TGTGCCAGCAGTGAGACGTTTGGGACAGCAGGCGAGCAGTACTTC.

This clone came up once. The V gene is TRBV6-1, the J gene TRBJ1-1; TRBD1 matches 7 bases. J was trimmed by 10 bases and V by 3 bases; bases with no gene match: 8. The germline CDR1 and CDR2 sequences are MNHNS and SASEGT. The CDR3 sequence is 13 residues long. The CDR3 coding sequence is TGTGCCAGCAGTGACAACAGGGGACGAGCAGCTTTCTTT. It is translated as CASSDNRGRAAFF.

The rearrangement joins TRBV9 to TRBJ2-1; TRBD1 matches at 9 bases. This CDR3 contains 16 residues. From germline, CDR1 is SGDLS and CDR2 YYNGEE. The V gene end was trimmed by 3 bases and the J gene end by 2 bases; junction bases not matched to a gene: 6. The CDR3 DNA follows: TGTGCCAGCAGCGATTTTCGACAGGGGGCCTACAATGAGCAGTTCTTC. Its translation is CASSDFRQGAYNEQFF.

Concerning this clone: At the DNA level, this CDR3 is encoded by other sequences in the same sample as well. V gene TRBV6-1 combines with J gene TRBJ1-2; weak D call: TRBD1 (5 bases). The V end lost 2 bases, the J end lost 5 bases, and 6 bases lay between the germline ends. This CDR3 has 12 residues. Germline V gene lookup returns CDR1 MNHNS and CDR2 SASEGT. The CDR3 here is CASSETGYGYTF. CDR3 nucleotides: TGTGCCAGCAGTGAAACAGGTTATGGCTACACCTTC.

This clone appeared once. The chain joins TRBV14 to TRBJ1-1, with 8 bases lining up with TRBD1. The CDR3 is 13 amino acids. Germline CDR1 SGHDN, CDR2 FVKESK. Trimming cost V 0 bases and J 13 bases; bases outside gene matches: 7. CDR3 residues: CASSQDRGRIYFF. The CDR3 nucleotides read TGTGCCAGCAGCCAAGACAGGGGGCGGATATATTTCTTT.